This T cell receptor (beta chain) was documented in a study of OX40 agonist ivuxolimab in advanced cancers. This clone was recorded at least ten times. With 3 bases removed from V and 5 bases from J, the gap between germline ends came to 3 bases. From germline, CDR1 is SGHTA and CDR2 FQGNSA. The CDR3 contains 11 residues. The cohort excluded patients with autoimmune disease history or systemic immunosuppression. The protocol was immunoSEQ multiplex PCR, while the TCRdb copy is restricted to in-frame clones and leaves out a portion. The sample lists roughly 100,000 clones; roughly 90% were seen once. The chain recombines TRBV7-2 with TRBJ2-3; D remains unclear. Material: CD4+ or CD8+ T cells sorted from blood, obtained in a trial of the OX40 agonist ivuxolimab. The source of this sequence is an adult with an advanced solid tumor such as melanoma, head and neck, liver or kidney cancer. The CDR3 spells CASSFLDTQYF. The CDR3 DNA is TGTGCCAGCAGCTTCTTAGATACGCAGTATTTT.